Listed here are 26 T cell receptor beta chains from one sample, sequenced in a study of shared clonotypes between healthy human individuals. Naive CD8 cells comprised CD45RO-negative, CCR7-positively selected cells, excluding terminally differentiated effector memory CD45RA+ cells. TCRdb keeps only in-frame clones here, not all; method: immunoSEQ multiplex PCR. The table includes about 750,000 clones, around 93% detected once. Sequencing was done on a sample of naive CD8+ T cells sorted from blood. The receptors were gathered from a man aged 25-45 years in good health.

This clone is a singleton in its sample. The chain couples TRBV30 to TRBJ2-3, with D hard to call. This CDR3 is built from 13 residues. Germline V CDR1 and CDR2: GTSNPN, SVGIG (reference sequence). Trimming removed 0 bases from V and 5 bases from J, with 9 bases in between. The DNA for the CDR3 is TGTGCCTGGAGTGTTCGGGTGGGAGATACGCAGTATTTT. It specifies CAWSVRVGDTQYF.

This rearrangement joins TRBV29-1 to TRBJ2-7; D may be TRBD1 or TRBD2 (5 bases each). V lost 1 base and J 7 bases, leaving 8 bases between the germline ends. CDR1 is SQVTM, CDR2 ANQGSEA, per germline. CDR3 size: 11 residues. CDR3 amino acids: CSVEGGGEQYF. The CDR3 coding sequence is TGCAGCGTTGAAGGGGGCGGGGAGCAGTACTTC.

CDR3 in amino acids: CASSYQEAQFF. CDR3 coding DNA: TGTGCCAGCAGTTACCAGGAGGCGCAGTTCTTC. This sequence joins TRBV6-5 and TRBJ2-1, with D possibly TRBD2 on 5 matching bases. This CDR3 is 11 amino acids long. The germline V gene has CDR1 MNHEY and CDR2 SVGAGI. The ends were cut back, 2 bases at V and 12 bases at J, with 8 bases in the middle.

The V call is TRBV7-6, the J call TRBJ2-1, with a weak D call TRBD1 (5 bases). The CDR3 has 19 amino acids. From germline, CDR1 is SGHVS and CDR2 FNYEAQ. The ends were cut back, 5 bases at V and 0 bases at J, with 23 bases in the middle. As DNA, the CDR3 is TGTGCCAGCAGCGCCGGAATTGATAGGGGCGGCTCCTCCTACAATGAGCAGTTCTTC. Translating it yields CASSAGIDRGGSSYNEQFF.

The chain uses TRBV2 and TRBJ2-5; 8 bases map to TRBD1. Losses at the gene ends were 9 bases for V and 0 bases for J; bases not matched to a gene: 6. CDR3 length: 14 residues. CDR1 SNHLY and CDR2 FYNNEI come from the germline V gene. DNA for the CDR3: TGTGCCAGTTTCCGGGACAGGAACCAAGAGACCCAGTACTTC. Translation gives CASFRDRNQETQYF.

This clone was seen just once. The chain uses TRBV6-1 and TRBJ2-2, with unresolved D. V was pared by 7 bases and J by 3 bases, with 12 bases between. Germline values: CDR1 MNHNS, CDR2 SASEGT. This CDR3 region has 14 residues. CDR3 nucleotides: TGTGCCAGCACGGCCCCGATAGACACCGGGGAGCTGTTTTTT. Its translation is CASTAPIDTGELFF.

The chain joins TRBV7-3 to TRBJ2-1, with 7 nucleotides matching TRBD2. The germline gives CDR1 SGHTA, CDR2 FQGTGA. This CDR3 is 17 amino acids long. Germline trimming cut 3 bases from V and 9 bases from J; bases unmatched to any gene: 17. CDR3 in amino acids: CASSLDGSVAGESEQFF. CDR3 coding DNA: TGTGCCAGCAGCTTGGATGGGTCGGTCGCGGGAGAGAGTGAGCAGTTCTTC.

The CDR3 DNA is TGTGCCAGCAGTTTGGGGGGGCACAAAAACCCCTACGAGCAGTACTTC. It translates to CASSLGGHKNPYEQYF. The rearrangement joins TRBV28 to TRBJ2-7, with a weak D call TRBD2 (7 bases). Germline CDR1 and CDR2: MDHEN and SYDVKM. This CDR3 has 16 residues. The germline V and J ends were trimmed by 3 bases and 2 bases, with 17 bases remaining between them.

The chain employs TRBV10-1 and TRBJ1-1; the D gene is possibly TRBD1 (5 bases). Trimming cost V 4 bases and J 4 bases, with 10 bases left between them. The CDR3 sequence is 13 residues long. CDR1 is WNHNN, CDR2 SYGVQD, per germline (reference sequence). CDR3 loop: CASSVGLATEAFF. For the CDR3, the DNA is TGCGCCAGCAGTGTGGGGCTGGCCACTGAAGCTTTCTTT.

This sequence joins TRBV11-2 and TRBJ2-7; perhaps TRBD1 as D (6 bases). Germline assignment: CDR1 SGHAT and CDR2 FQNNGV. This CDR3 is built from 16 residues. V was shortened by 7 bases and J by 2 bases, with 21 bases between the two germline ends. The CDR3 bases are TGTGCCAGCATCCGTATGGGGGCCGGAGCGACCTACGAGCAGTACTTC. Translated: CASIRMGAGATYEQYF. Drawing the rest from reference TRBV11-2 and TRBJ2-7, the complete variable domain is EAGVAQSPRYKIIEKRQSVAFWCNPISGHATLYWYQQILGQGPKLLIQFQNNGVVDDSQLPKDRFSAERLKGVDSTLKIQPAKLEDSAVYLCASIRMGAGATYEQYFGPGTRLTVT.

The gene calls are TRBV10-3 and TRBJ2-5, with D tentatively TRBD2 (6 bases). This CDR3 region has 18 residues. V shed 0 bases and J shed 5 bases, with 22 bases lying between them. Germline V gene data show CDR1 as ENHRY and CDR2 as SYGVKD. CDR3 protein: CAISESALADTPPETQYF. The DNA for the CDR3 is TGTGCCATCAGTGAGTCAGCACTAGCCGATACACCTCCTGAGACCCAGTACTTC.

The chain recombines TRBV10-2 with TRBJ2-3, with D possibly called TRBD1 or TRBD2 (5 bases each). The germline CDR1 and CDR2 sequences are WSHSY and SAAADI. The CDR3 sequence is 16 residues long. Trimming cost V 1 base and J 2 bases, with 13 bases left between them. The CDR3 DNA follows: TGCGCCAGCAGTGAGTTATTTGGGGGATCCACAGATACGCAGTATTTT. It yields the protein CASSELFGGSTDTQYF.

The rearrangement links TRBV4-3 to TRBJ2-7; no definite D call. There are 13 residues in the CDR3. The germline V gene encodes CDR1 LGHNA and CDR2 YSLEER. Deletions cut 4 bases from V and 1 base from J, with 8 bases between. CDR3 nucleotide sequence: TGCGCCAGCAGCCCGTCCGGATCCTACGAGCAGTACTTC. Translated, it gives CASSPSGSYEQYF.

The V and J genes are TRBV13 and TRBJ2-3, with D possibly being TRBD2 (5 bases). The V gene lost 1 base and the J gene lost 1 base, with 27 bases spanning the gap. CDR1 and CDR2 from the germline V gene are PRHDT and FYEKMQ (reference sequence). This CDR3 comprises 21 residues. CDR3 in DNA: TGTGCCAGCAGCTTAGTGCTGGGAGATACTCGAGCAAGAGTGCGCACAGATACGCAGTATTTT. It specifies CASSLVLGDTRARVRTDTQYF.

The table lists this clone with a few counts. Other DNA sequences of this sample code for an identical CDR3. The chain combines TRBV2 with TRBJ2-1; the D is unclear. Germline lookup yields CDR1 SNHLY and CDR2 FYNNEI. The CDR3 length is 12 residues. The V and J ends lost 7 bases and 0 bases respectively, with 4 bases between them. CDR3 region: CASKGSYNEQFF. CDR3 coding DNA: TGTGCCAGCAAGGGCTCCTACAATGAGCAGTTCTTC.

The chain carries TRBV9 and TRBJ2-3; D possibly corresponds to TRBD2 (5 bases). The germline CDR1 and CDR2 sequences are SGDLS and YYNGEE. The CDR3 length is 17 residues. V was clipped by 3 bases and J by 6 bases, with 23 bases between them. CDR3: CASSALGGLSPWDTQYF. CDR3 bases: TGTGCCAGCAGCGCGCTCGGTGGACTTTCCCCCTGGGATACGCAGTATTTT.

With respect to this clone: This specimen includes other DNA sequences encoding the same CDR3. The gene calls are TRBV30 and TRBJ2-7, with D unresolved. Germline CDR1 is GTSNPN and CDR2 is SVGIG (reference sequence). V lost 1 base and J 3 bases, leaving 4 bases between the germline ends. This CDR3 is built from 11 residues. The CDR3 here is CAWSESYEQYF. CDR3 nucleotides: TGTGCCTGGAGTGAGAGCTACGAGCAGTACTTC.

Points on this clone: Other DNA sequences in this specimen translate into the identical CDR3. The rearrangement links TRBV7-9 to TRBJ2-7; D unclear. From germline, CDR1 is SEHNR and CDR2 FQNEAQ (reference sequence). This CDR3 is 12 amino acids long. V lost 5 bases to trimming and J lost 1 base, with 6 bases between them. The CDR3 DNA is TGTGCCAGCAGCCCGAGGTCCTACGAGCAGTACTTC. Translated, it gives CASSPRSYEQYF.

In nucleotides, the CDR3 is TGTGCCAGCAGCTTAGGGCCGAGCTCCTACAATGAGCAGTTCTTC. Translated: CASSLGPSSYNEQFF. J is TRBJ2-1 and V is TRBV5-4, with unresolved D. Germline CDR1 is SGHNT and CDR2 is YYREEE (reference sequence). CDR3 size: 15 residues. The germline V and J ends were trimmed by 2 bases and 0 bases, with 9 bases remaining between them. The full variable domain, in which reference TRBV5-4 and TRBJ2-1 provide the parts outside the CDR3, is ETGVTQSPTHLIKTRGQQVTLRCSSQSGHNTVSWYQQALGQGPQFIFQYYREEENGRGNFPPRFSGLQFPNYSSELNVNALELDDSALYLCASSLGPSSYNEQFFGPGTRLTVL.

The CDR3 nucleotides read TGTGCCAGCAGCAATGATGTAGATACGCAGTATTTT. Protein product: CASSNDVDTQYF. This rearrangement joins TRBV11-2 to TRBJ2-3; D unresolved. Trimming left V 5 bases short and J 5 bases short, with 8 bases between. The CDR3 runs 12 residues. Germline loops: CDR1 SGHAT, CDR2 FQNNGV.

The count of this clone is one. V and J are TRBV27 and TRBJ2-7; D possibly uses TRBD1 or TRBD2 (6 bases each). V was clipped by 0 bases and J by 3 bases, with 15 bases between them. Germline CDR1 reads MNHEY; CDR2 reads SMNVEV (reference sequence). CDR3 length: 16 amino acids. The CDR3 loop reads CASSLSFPGAGYEQYF. The DNA of the CDR3 is TGTGCCAGCAGTTTATCGTTCCCGGGGGCAGGCTACGAGCAGTACTTC.

V and J are TRBV30 and TRBJ2-7; possibly TRBD1 or TRBD2 for D (5 bases each). Looked up from germline, CDR1 is GTSNPN and CDR2 is SVGIG (reference sequence). The CDR3 contains 15 residues. Trimming left V 0 bases short and J 5 bases short, with 17 bases between. The DNA for the CDR3 is TGTGCCTGGAGTGTGGGGACGTCGGGTACGGACGAGCAGTACTTC. Residues: CAWSVGTSGTDEQYF.

The gene calls are TRBV5-4 and TRBJ2-7, with TRBD1 matching over 8 bases. The germline gives CDR1 SGHNT, CDR2 YYREEE (reference sequence). The CDR3 has 19 amino acids. V lost 4 bases and J lost 1; bases outside the gene matches: 19. Here the CDR3 reads CASSHRTGTDFFGSYEQYF. CDR3 coding DNA: TGTGCCAGCAGCCATAGGACAGGGACTGACTTCTTCGGATCCTACGAGCAGTACTTC.

The V call is TRBV19, the J call TRBJ1-2; no reliable D call. The V end lost 7 bases, the J end lost 3 bases, and 18 bases lay between the germline ends. The CDR3 contains 15 residues. Germline CDR1 LNHDA, CDR2 SQIVND (reference sequence). The CDR3 protein is CASKLSEAEYYGYTF. The CDR3 coding sequence is TGTGCCAGTAAACTTTCCGAGGCCGAGTACTATGGCTACACCTTC.

The chain uses TRBV6-1 and TRBJ2-1; 10 bases map to TRBD2. This CDR3 has 15 amino acids. The germline V gene encodes CDR1 MNHNS and CDR2 SASEGT. V lost 2 bases and J lost 4; bases outside the gene matches: 2. The CDR3 sequence is CASSELAGEYNEQFF. For the CDR3, the DNA is TGTGCCAGCAGTGAACTAGCGGGAGAGTACAATGAGCAGTTCTTC.

The chain uses TRBV27 and TRBJ2-1; D possibly corresponds to TRBD2 (5 bases). Looked up from germline, CDR1 is MNHEY and CDR2 is SMNVEV (reference sequence). The CDR3 sequence is 13 residues long. V lost 5 bases and J 2 bases, leaving 7 bases between the germline ends. The DNA of the CDR3 is TGTGCCAGCAGTGTCGGGACCTACAATGAGCAGTTCTTC. Protein: CASSVGTYNEQFF.